The T cell receptor (beta chain) under discussion was sequenced for a study of shared clonotypes between healthy human individuals. With 4 bases clipped from V and 2 bases from J, the junction kept 5 bases outside the gene matches. Germline V lookup: CDR1 GTSNPN, CDR2 SVGIG (reference sequence). This CDR3 comprises 13 residues. The protocol was immunoSEQ multiplex PCR, while the TCRdb copy is restricted to in-frame clones and leaves out a portion. Of approximately 720,000 clones listed, about three quarters were seen once; the top ten hold around 1.8%. This clonotype was obtained from a woman aged 30 to 39 in good health. The rearrangement uses TRBV30 and TRBJ2-7, with 7 bases lining up with TRBD1. The sequenced material came from memory CD4+ T cells sorted from blood. Specified subset: CD45RA-negative fraction. The DNA of the CDR3 is TGTGCCTGGATGGGACAGACTACCTACGAGCAGTACTTC. This gives the protein CAWMGQTTYEQYF.